Each of the 4 T cell receptor beta chains below was sequenced from the same sample in a study of Ad26.COV2.S vaccination and SARS-CoV-2 variants. Treatment reported: roughly 19 received Ad26.COV2.S at low or high dose, single or two shots; five or six received placebo; per-sample allocation not given. Repertoires come from day 63 after the first vaccine or placebo injection. Clones were sequenced by immunoSEQ multiplex PCR, and TCRdb holds only the in-frame ones, with some missing. This sample has about 380,000 clones, with 83% found just once. The sequencing used peripheral blood, collected in a trial of Ad26.COV2.S vaccine versus placebo. The receptors derive from a person between 18 and 65 years old who received the Ad26.COV2.S COVID-19 vaccine or a placebo.

The chain recombines TRBV6-6 with TRBJ1-5; unclear D gene. Germline CDR1 and CDR2: MNHNY and SVGAGI (reference sequence). The CDR3 loop spans 16 amino acids. With 5 bases removed from V and 2 bases from J, the gap between germline ends came to 16 bases. Written as DNA, the CDR3 is TGTGCCAGCAGTCAACTGGACCCTCTGGGCAATCAGCCCCAGCATTTT. It yields the protein CASSQLDPLGNQPQHF.

This chain links TRBV5-6 with TRBJ2-2; TRBD2 aligns across 10 bases. CDR3 length: 15 amino acids. V dropped 4 bases and J dropped 7; count of bases not matched to a gene: 7. Germline CDR1 SGHDT, CDR2 YYEEEE. CDR3 residues: CASSPGLAYNGELFF. CDR3 DNA: TGTGCCAGCAGCCCGGGACTAGCGTATAACGGGGAGCTGTTTTTT.

The rearrangement links TRBV20-1 to TRBJ2-7; D is perhaps TRBD1 (5 bases). The V gene lost 3 bases and the J gene lost 0 bases, with 9 bases spanning the gap. This CDR3 is 13 amino acids long. Germline CDR1 reads DFQATT; CDR2 reads SNEGSKA (reference sequence). CDR3 sequence reads: CSASQTVSYEQYF. Here the CDR3 DNA reads TGCAGTGCTAGTCAGACAGTCTCCTACGAGCAGTACTTC.

The CDR3 sequence: CASSFGGGQIGGYTF. The CDR3 DNA reads TGTGCCAGCAGTTTTGGTGGGGGACAGATCGGTGGCTACACCTTC. The chain recombines TRBV27 with TRBJ1-2, with 7 nucleotides matching TRBD1. This CDR3 has 15 residues. V was pared by 3 bases and J by 7 bases, with 11 bases of the junction left unmatched. Per germline, CDR1 MNHEY and CDR2 SMNVEV (reference sequence).